A single sample is the source of the 14 T cell receptor beta chains below, sequenced in a study of cytomegalovirus exposure and HLA in healthy donors. Primers included in the PCR were 60 Vbeta and 13 Jbeta primers. Generated by immunoSEQ multiplex PCR, the TCRdb table keeps only in-frame clones and is missing some. The repertoire table contains 65,000 to 95,000 clones. The sample consisted of PBMCs. The receptors shown here come from a woman aged 60 to 75 in good health and CMV-seronegative.

The chain is built from TRBV5-1 and TRBJ2-3; D possibly corresponds to TRBD2 (5 bases). Germline CDR1 and CDR2: SGHRS and YFSETQ. The CDR3 covers 15 residues. Trimming shortened V by 3 bases and J by 0 bases, and 11 bases separated the two germline ends. The CDR3 here is CASSYTAVSTDTQYF. The CDR3, as DNA: TGCGCCAGCAGCTATACAGCGGTCAGCACAGATACGCAGTATTTT. Together with reference TRBV5-1 and TRBJ2-3, the CDR3 gives the full variable domain: KAGVTQTPRYLIKTRGQQVTLSCSPISGHRSVSWYQQTPGQGLQFLFEYFSETQRNKGNFPGRFSGRQFSNSRSEMNVSTLELGDSALYLCASSYTAVSTDTQYFGPGTRLTVL.

The V and J genes are TRBV6-6 and TRBJ1-2, with TRBD1 matching over 7 bases. This CDR3 contains 14 residues. CDR1 and CDR2 from the germline V gene are MNHNY and SVGAGI (reference sequence). The J segment lost 0 bases and the V segment lost 5 bases, leaving 3 bases of the junction unmatched. CDR3 DNA: TGTGCCAGCAGTCCCGGGACAGCTAACTATGGCTACACCTTC. Protein product: CASSPGTANYGYTF.

The chain has TRBV9 and TRBJ2-1; the D gene is possibly TRBD2 (7 bases). CDR1 is SGDLS, CDR2 YYNGEE, per germline. V was pared by 6 bases and J by 4 bases, with 17 bases between. This CDR3 spans 15 amino acids. CDR3 amino acids: CASTRGAVPYNEQFF. The CDR3, as DNA: TGTGCCAGCACTCGGGGGGCGGTTCCATACAATGAGCAGTTCTTC.

This chain joins TRBV6-5 and TRBJ1-4; 7 bases match TRBD1. V was clipped by 5 bases and J by 2 bases; unmatched bases: 2. CDR3 length: 14 residues. From germline, CDR1 is MNHEY and CDR2 SVGAGI. The CDR3 is CASSAGQTNEKLFF. CDR3 DNA sequence: TGTGCCAGCAGTGCGGGACAGACTAATGAAAAACTGTTTTTT.

V gene TRBV19 combines with J gene TRBJ2-7, with 8 nucleotides matching TRBD1. V lost 4 bases and J lost 3; bases outside the gene matches: 5. CDR3 length: 14 residues. In germline, CDR1 is LNHDA, CDR2 SQIVND (reference sequence). This chain's CDR3 is CASSRDRTFYEQYF. The CDR3 region has the DNA TGTGCCAGTAGTAGGGACAGGACGTTCTACGAGCAGTACTTC.

This sequence joins TRBV29-1 and TRBJ2-3; D gene ambiguous. The CDR3 is made up of 13 amino acids. Germline-derived CDR1 and CDR2 are SQVTM and ANQGSEA. With 3 bases removed from V and 0 bases from J, the gap between germline ends came to 7 bases. CDR3 bases: TGCAGCGTTGACGTATCTAGCACAGATACGCAGTATTTT. Protein: CSVDVSSTDTQYF.

This rearrangement joins TRBV28 to TRBJ1-2; the match to TRBD1 covers 8 bases. Germline lookup yields CDR1 MDHEN and CDR2 SYDVKM. The ends lost 3 bases at V and 5 bases at J; junction bases unmatched: 2. The CDR3 totals 13 residues. CDR3: CASSFRTGYGYTF. As DNA, the CDR3 is TGTGCCAGCAGTTTCCGGACAGGGTATGGCTACACCTTC.

The chain links TRBV28 to TRBJ1-1; TRBD1 aligns across 9 bases. Trimming took 1 base from V and 11 from J; bases not matched to a gene: 5. CDR1 is MDHEN and CDR2 is SYDVKM in the germline V gene. The length of the CDR3 is 13 residues. The CDR3 loop is CASSLYRTGEAFF. The CDR3 region has the DNA TGTGCCAGCAGTTTATACCGGACAGGGGAGGCTTTCTTT. The full variable domain, with the rest looked up from reference TRBV28 and TRBJ1-1, is DVKVTQSSRYLVKRTGEKVFLECVQDMDHENMFWYRQDPGLGLRLIYFSYDVKMKEKGDIPEGYSVSREKKERFSLILESASTNQTSMYLCASSLYRTGEAFFGQGTRLTVV.

The rearrangement links TRBV4-1 to TRBJ2-7; D is possibly TRBD2 (6 bases). Looked up from germline, CDR1 is MGHRA and CDR2 is YSYEKL. The V gene lost 1 base and the J gene lost 0 bases, with 16 bases spanning the gap. The CDR3 consists of 17 residues. CDR3 DNA: TGCGCCAGCAGCCAAGTGAGTCTCCGGGACTCCTCCTACGAGCAGTACTTC. The encoded protein is CASSQVSLRDSSYEQYF.

CDR3 DNA sequence: TGCGCCAGCAGCCAAGATGGGACCCGGGACAGGGTCCCATACTTC. It encodes CASSQDGTRDRVPYF. J is TRBJ2-7 and V is TRBV4-1, with TRBD1 identical over 9 bases. The CDR3 has 15 amino acids. Germline V lookup: CDR1 MGHRA, CDR2 YSYEKL. The J segment lost 13 bases and the V segment lost 0 bases, leaving 13 bases of the junction unmatched.

V gene TRBV11-2 combines with J gene TRBJ1-2, with unresolved D. This CDR3 contains 15 residues. Germline-derived CDR1 and CDR2 are SGHAT and FQNNGV. The V and J ends lost 5 bases and 0 bases respectively, with 13 bases between them. This chain's CDR3 is CASSLQYEANYGYTF. In nucleotides, the CDR3 is TGTGCCAGCAGCCTTCAGTATGAAGCTAACTATGGCTACACCTTC. Combining the CDR3 with reference TRBV11-2 and TRBJ1-2 gives the whole variable domain EAGVAQSPRYKIIEKRQSVAFWCNPISGHATLYWYQQILGQGPKLLIQFQNNGVVDDSQLPKDRFSAERLKGVDSTLKIQPAKLEDSAVYLCASSLQYEANYGYTFGSGTRLTVV.

In DNA, the CDR3 is TGTGCCAGCAGCCGGAGGGGGGGGGCGGAGGTCTACGAGCAGTACTTC. Its translation is CASSRRGGAEVYEQYF. This rearrangement joins TRBV7-8 to TRBJ2-7, with D tentatively TRBD2 (7 bases). V shed 5 bases and J shed 3 bases, with 20 bases lying between them. Looked up from germline, CDR1 is SGHVS and CDR2 is FQNEAQ. CDR3 length equals 16 residues.

The rearrangement joins TRBV10-1 to TRBJ2-7, with TRBD2 matching 7 bases. The CDR3 totals 13 residues. Per the germline V gene, CDR1 is WNHNN and CDR2 is SYGVQD (reference sequence). With V trimmed by 3 bases and J by 6 bases, 5 bases remained unmatched. Here the CDR3 reads CASSEGGSSEQYF. The CDR3 DNA reads as TGCGCCAGCAGTGAAGGCGGGAGTAGCGAGCAGTACTTC.

The chain uses TRBV6-5 and TRBJ2-7; D is unclear. V lost 5 bases and J lost 4, with 6 bases in between. The CDR3 covers 11 residues. Germline V lookup: CDR1 MNHEY, CDR2 SVGAGI. The CDR3 nucleotides are TGTGCCAGCAGTGGCCTTTACGAGCAGTACTTC. Translating gives CASSGLYEQYF.